The 20 T cell receptor beta chains given below trace back to one sample, sequenced in a study of a mutant IDH1 vaccine in newly diagnosed glioma. Time point of the sample: week 11, during vaccination. Alongside topical imiquimod, each dose of vaccine comprised 300 ug of mutant IDH1 20-mer peptide. No antigens are known for them. The table came from immunoSEQ multiplex PCR; TCRdb's copy has only in-frame clones and leaves some out. The profile covers 20,000 to 25,000 clones, with about nine tenths appearing a single time and more than 5.5% taken by the ten largest. The sequencing here drew on PBMCs, taken from a glioma patient whose treatment included an IDH1 peptide vaccine. The source of these receptors is a middle-aged woman with glioma.

The chain couples TRBV5-1 to TRBJ2-7; the D gene could be TRBD1 or TRBD2 (5 bases each). The CDR3 has 14 residues. Germline CDR1 reads SGHRS; CDR2 reads YFSETQ. The V end was cut by 4 bases, the J end by 5 bases, with 16 bases between. The CDR3 coding sequence is TGCGCCAGCAGCGACGGGACGCCGACCGACGAGCAGTACTTC. It is translated as CASSDGTPTDEQYF.

This clone appeared once. The rearrangement joins TRBV5-5 to TRBJ2-7; 11 positions match TRBD2. The trim removed 2 bases at V and 3 bases at J, leaving 4 bases unmatched. Germline CDR1 and CDR2: SGHKS and YYEKEE (reference sequence). This CDR3 has 15 amino acids. CDR3 amino acids: CASSFYSGGDYEQYF. CDR3 nucleotides: TGTGCCAGCAGCTTTTATAGCGGGGGGGACTACGAGCAGTACTTC.

The chain combines TRBV7-2 with TRBJ1-1; D gene uncertain. The V and J ends lost 3 bases and 1 base respectively, with 0 bases between them. Germline CDR1 reads SGHTA; CDR2 reads FQGNSA. This CDR3 has 11 amino acids. The CDR3 nucleotides are TGTGCCAGCAGCTTGAACACTGAAGCTTTCTTT. Translated: CASSLNTEAFF.

This clone was counted once. V and J are TRBV5-1 and TRBJ2-5; D is uncertain. The CDR3 is made up of 14 amino acids. The germline V and J ends were trimmed by 0 bases and 1 base, with 7 bases remaining between them. CDR1 and CDR2 from the germline V gene are SGHRS and YFSETQ. The CDR3, as DNA: TGCGCCAGCAGCTTGGTGTCAGCCCAAGAGACCCAGTACTTC. Translating it yields CASSLVSAQETQYF.

The chain links TRBV6-5 to TRBJ1-5; possibly TRBD1 for D (5 bases). The CDR3 runs 15 residues. Trimming removed 0 bases at V and 9 bases at J, with 15 bases between. Germline V CDR1 and CDR2: MNHEY, SVGAGI. For the CDR3, the DNA is TGTGCCAGCAGTTACTCGAATACAGGTCATCGGCCCCAGCATTTT. Protein: CASSYSNTGHRPQHF.

The rearrangement joins TRBV4-1 to TRBJ1-1, with 11 bases fitting TRBD1. The CDR3 spans 18 residues. Germline lookup yields CDR1 MGHRA and CDR2 YSYEKL. Unmatched junction bases numbered 13, after V lost 1 base and J lost 6 bases. The CDR3 DNA sequence: TGCGCCAGCAGCCAAGCGGCCCGGACAGGGGGCCGTAATGCTGAAGCTTTCTTT. Its translation: CASSQAARTGGRNAEAFF.

The CDR3, as DNA: TGTGCCTGGGGACCCCAGGGGGCTGGGGAGCAGTACTTC. Translation: CAWGPQGAGEQYF. This rearrangement joins TRBV30 to TRBJ2-7; 8 nucleotides align to TRBD1. CDR3 size: 13 residues. V dropped 5 bases and J dropped 7; count of bases not matched to a gene: 10. Germline V gene data show CDR1 as GTSNPN and CDR2 as SVGIG (reference sequence).

Regarding this clone: Compared with germline, one end of the junction differs, possibly owing to a read error. The rearrangement uses TRBV7-7 and TRBJ2-3, with 7 nucleotides matching TRBD2. This CDR3 region has 14 residues. Germline CDR1 reads SSHAT; CDR2 reads FNYEAQ (reference sequence). DNA of the CDR3: TGTGCTAGCAGTCAGCGGGGCAACACAGATACGCAGTATTTT. It translates to CASSQRGNTDTQYF.

The rearrangement links TRBV10-1 to TRBJ2-1, with unresolved D. The germline V and J ends were trimmed by 2 bases and 7 bases, with 12 bases remaining between them. The CDR3 consists of 14 residues. Germline CDR1 WNHNN, CDR2 SYGVQD (reference sequence). CDR3 region: CASSESGRRNEQFF. The CDR3 DNA is TGCGCCAGCAGTGAGAGTGGTCGGCGGAATGAGCAGTTCTTC.

In its sample, this clone was seen once. The V gene is TRBV4-2, the J gene TRBJ2-4; TRBD1 agrees at 7 bases. V lost 0 bases to trimming and J lost 9 bases; unmatched junction nucleotides: 8. The CDR3 has 15 amino acids. Germline-derived CDR1 and CDR2 are LGHNA and YNFKEQ. For the CDR3, the DNA is TGTGCCAGCAGCCAAGAAGACAGGGATGTTGCCATTCAGTACTTC. The encoded protein is CASSQEDRDVAIQYF.

This chain uses TRBV7-9 with TRBJ2-5; D call uncertain. V gave up 1 base and J gave up 5 bases, with 8 bases separating them. CDR3 length equals 13 residues. Germline loops: CDR1 SEHNR, CDR2 FQNEAQ (reference sequence). The DNA for the CDR3 is TGTGCCAGCAGCTTAGACTGGAAGGAGACCCAGTACTTC. Translated, it gives CASSLDWKETQYF.

This chain uses TRBV5-1 with TRBJ2-1; D is perhaps TRBD1 (5 bases). Germline V lookup: CDR1 SGHRS, CDR2 YFSETQ. V lost 6 bases and J lost 5, with 9 bases in between. The CDR3 is made up of 12 amino acids. In DNA, the CDR3 is TGCGCCAGCAACAGGTATGACAATGAGCAGTTCTTC. Protein: CASNRYDNEQFF. Supplemented by reference TRBV5-1 and TRBJ2-1, the full variable domain reads KAGVTQTPRYLIKTRGQQVTLSCSPISGHRSVSWYQQTPGQGLQFLFEYFSETQRNKGNFPGRFSGRQFSNSRSEMNVSTLELGDSALYLCASNRYDNEQFFGPGTRLTVL.

The chain employs TRBV6-5 and TRBJ1-2; 12 nucleotides line up with TRBD1. The CDR3 extends over 16 amino acids. The V and J ends lost 2 bases and 8 bases, in that order; junction bases with no gene match: 9. The V gene's germline CDR1 is MNHEY and CDR2 SVGAGI. Written as DNA, the CDR3 is TGTGCCAGCAGTTACGGGGGGACAGGGGGCGCCAGGGGCTACACCTTC. It specifies CASSYGGTGGARGYTF.

This rearrangement joins TRBV2 to TRBJ1-1; D not certain. The CDR3 runs to 13 residues. Germline assignment: CDR1 SNHLY and CDR2 FYNNEI. V was cut by 6 bases and J by 0 bases, with 8 bases left in between. The CDR3 region is CASSRLMNTEAFF. In DNA form, the CDR3 reads TGTGCCAGCAGCCGACTGATGAACACTGAAGCTTTCTTT.

This chain connects TRBV18 to TRBJ2-7, with unresolved D. Trimming took off 3 bases at V and 3 bases at J, with 18 bases between the two ends. The CDR3 runs 16 residues. Germline assignment: CDR1 KGHSH and CDR2 LQKENI. CDR3 protein: CASSPSRQPTDYEQYF. CDR3 in DNA: TGTGCCAGCTCACCCTCCCGTCAACCGACGGACTACGAGCAGTACTTC.

The rearrangement uses TRBV2 and TRBJ1-1; 8 bases map to TRBD1. CDR1 and CDR2 (germline): SNHLY, FYNNEI. Trimming at V came to 8 bases and at J to 2 bases, leaving 7 bases not matched to a gene. The CDR3 has 14 amino acids. The CDR3 bases are TGTGCCAGCGCCGGGGACAGGCTAAACACTGAAGCTTTCTTT. It translates to CASAGDRLNTEAFF. The whole variable domain, remainder taken from reference TRBV2 and TRBJ1-1, is EPEVTQTPSHQVTQMGQEVILRCVPISNHLYFYWYRQILGQKVEFLVSFYNNEISEKSEIFDDQFSVERPDGSNFTLKIRSTKLEDSAMYFCASAGDRLNTEAFFGQGTRLTVV.

The V gene is TRBV7-2, the J gene TRBJ2-7, with TRBD2 matching over 10 bases. In germline, CDR1 is SGHTA, CDR2 FQGNSA. The CDR3 spans 15 residues. Trimming removed 2 bases from V and 5 bases from J; junction bases left unmatched: 6. CDR3 DNA: TGTGCCAGCAGCTTAAGCCCTAGCGGGGGCCACGAGCAGTACTTC. Encoded protein: CASSLSPSGGHEQYF.

V usage is TRBV14 and J usage is TRBJ1-2; the D is unclear. This CDR3 spans 12 amino acids. Germline CDR1 SGHDN, CDR2 FVKESK. With 3 bases removed from V and 0 bases from J, the gap between germline ends came to 2 bases. In DNA form, the CDR3 reads TGTGCCAGCAGCCATTCTAACTATGGCTACACCTTC. Its translation: CASSHSNYGYTF.

The V gene is TRBV6-5, the J gene TRBJ1-1; no firm D call. This CDR3 comprises 14 residues. Germline values: CDR1 MNHEY, CDR2 SVGAGI. Trimming shortened V by 2 bases and J by 1 base, and 8 bases separated the two germline ends. DNA for the CDR3: TGTGCCAGCAGTTACGGAGAGGGGAACACTGAAGCTTTCTTT. Residues: CASSYGEGNTEAFF.

This chain links TRBV7-9 with TRBJ2-7, with a weak D call TRBD1 (6 bases). V was pared by 5 bases and J by 5 bases, with 13 bases between. The length of the CDR3 is 13 residues. CDR1 is SEHNR and CDR2 is FQNEAQ in the germline V gene (reference sequence). The CDR3 DNA sequence: TGTGCCAGCAGCCCCCAACAGGGCCACGAGCAGTACTTC. Translation gives CASSPQQGHEQYF.